This T cell receptor (beta chain) was profiled in a study of cytotoxic CD8 clonotypes in ibrutinib-treated CLL. Study at large: Overall, around 25 responses were partial and 2 complete; following median roughly 70 months, roughly 15 patients stayed remitted and some 12 progressed. With a range of 6 to 36, the median treatment time before response samples were taken was eleven to twelve months.

Genomic DNA for TCR beta libraries, around 1.9 micrograms, came from cryopreserved PBMCs. V lost 8 bases to trimming and J lost 5 bases; unmatched junction nucleotides: 6. The CDR3 extends over 14 amino acids. CDR1 and CDR2 from the germline V gene are SNHLY and FYNNEI. TCRdb's copy holds only in-frame clones and misses some; the assay was immunoSEQ multiplex PCR. The sample records 58,000 or so clones, approximately 54% being singletons. This TCR derives from a human donor with chronic lymphocytic leukemia. The specimen comprised PBMCs, sampled after 12 months of ibrutinib treatment. V gene TRBV2 combines with J gene TRBJ2-2, with 9 nucleotides matching TRBD2. Here the CDR3 DNA reads TGTGCCAGCGTGGGACTAGCAGGAACCGGGGAGCTGTTTTTT. Protein: CASVGLAGTGELFF.